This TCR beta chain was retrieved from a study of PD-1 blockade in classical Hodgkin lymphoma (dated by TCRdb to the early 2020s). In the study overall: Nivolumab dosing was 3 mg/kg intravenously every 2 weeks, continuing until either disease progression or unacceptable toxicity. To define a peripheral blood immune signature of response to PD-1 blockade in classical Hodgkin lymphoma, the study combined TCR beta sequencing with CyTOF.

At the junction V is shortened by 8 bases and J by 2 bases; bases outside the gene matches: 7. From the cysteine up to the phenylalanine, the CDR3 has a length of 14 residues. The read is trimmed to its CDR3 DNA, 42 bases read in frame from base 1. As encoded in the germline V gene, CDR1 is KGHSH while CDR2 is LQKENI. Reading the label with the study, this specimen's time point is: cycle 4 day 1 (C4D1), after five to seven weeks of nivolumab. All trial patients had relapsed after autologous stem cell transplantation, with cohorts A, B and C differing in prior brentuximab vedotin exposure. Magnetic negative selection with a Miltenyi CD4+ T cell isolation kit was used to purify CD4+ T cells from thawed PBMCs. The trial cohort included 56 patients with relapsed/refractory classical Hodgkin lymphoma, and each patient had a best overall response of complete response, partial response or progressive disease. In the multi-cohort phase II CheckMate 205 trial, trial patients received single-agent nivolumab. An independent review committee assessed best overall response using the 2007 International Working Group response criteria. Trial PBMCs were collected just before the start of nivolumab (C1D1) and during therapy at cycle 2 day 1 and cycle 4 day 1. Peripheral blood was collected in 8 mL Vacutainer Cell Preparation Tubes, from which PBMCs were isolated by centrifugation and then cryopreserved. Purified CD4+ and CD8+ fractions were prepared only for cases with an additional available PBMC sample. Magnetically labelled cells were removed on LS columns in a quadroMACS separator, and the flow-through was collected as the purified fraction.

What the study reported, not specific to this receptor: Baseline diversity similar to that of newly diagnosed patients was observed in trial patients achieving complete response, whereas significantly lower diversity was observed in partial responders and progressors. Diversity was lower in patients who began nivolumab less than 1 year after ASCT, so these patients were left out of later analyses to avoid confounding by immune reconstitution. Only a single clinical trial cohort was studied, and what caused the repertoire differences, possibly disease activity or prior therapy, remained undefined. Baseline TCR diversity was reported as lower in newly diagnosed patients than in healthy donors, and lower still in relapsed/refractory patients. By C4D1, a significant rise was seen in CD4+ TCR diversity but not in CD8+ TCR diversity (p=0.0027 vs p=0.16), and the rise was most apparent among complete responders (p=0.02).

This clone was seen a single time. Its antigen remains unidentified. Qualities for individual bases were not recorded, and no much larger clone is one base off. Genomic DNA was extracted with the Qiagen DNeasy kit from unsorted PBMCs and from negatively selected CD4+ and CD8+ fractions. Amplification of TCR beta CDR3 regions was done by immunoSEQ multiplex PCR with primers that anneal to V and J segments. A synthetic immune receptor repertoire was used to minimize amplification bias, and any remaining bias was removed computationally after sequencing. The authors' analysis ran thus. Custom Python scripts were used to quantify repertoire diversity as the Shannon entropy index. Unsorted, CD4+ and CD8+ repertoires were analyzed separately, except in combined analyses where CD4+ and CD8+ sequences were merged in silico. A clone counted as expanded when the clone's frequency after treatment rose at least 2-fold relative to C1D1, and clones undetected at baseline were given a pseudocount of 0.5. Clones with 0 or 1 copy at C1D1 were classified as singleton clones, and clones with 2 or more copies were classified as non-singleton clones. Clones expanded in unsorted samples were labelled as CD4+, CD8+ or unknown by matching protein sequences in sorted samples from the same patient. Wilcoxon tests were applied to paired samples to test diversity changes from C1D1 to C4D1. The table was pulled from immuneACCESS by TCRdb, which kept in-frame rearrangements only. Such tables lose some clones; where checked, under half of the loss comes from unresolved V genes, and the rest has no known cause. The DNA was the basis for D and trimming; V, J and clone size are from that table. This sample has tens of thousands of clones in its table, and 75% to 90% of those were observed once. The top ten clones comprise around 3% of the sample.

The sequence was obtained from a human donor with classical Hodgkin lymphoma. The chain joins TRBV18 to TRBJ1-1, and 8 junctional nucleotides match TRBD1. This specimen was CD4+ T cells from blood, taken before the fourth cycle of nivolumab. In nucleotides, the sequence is TGTGCCAGCCTACAGACAGGGGACAACACTGAAGCTTTCTTT. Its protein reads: CASLQTGDNTEAFF.